This passage covers 25 T cell receptor beta chains from one sample sequenced in a study of T cells after yellow fever vaccination. TCRdb fed the 5' RACE reads into MiXCR, producing one record per CDR3 protein. The table records roughly 260,000 distinct CDR3 sequences, 10% to 15% of them present only once. The sample consisted of CD4+ T cells sorted from PBMCs, taken 45 days after the yellow fever booster vaccination. All receptors derive from a man aged 25 to 45 who received the YFV17D yellow fever vaccine.

The CDR3 loop reads CASSLAYSYGYTF. In nucleotides, the CDR3 is TGTGCCAGCAGCTTGGCCTACAGCTATGGCTACACCTTC. The V gene is TRBV5-6, the J gene TRBJ1-2; unclear D gene. V lost 0 bases, J lost 4 bases, and 7 bases lay in between. CDR1 and CDR2 (germline): SGHDT, YYEEEE. The CDR3 extends over 13 amino acids. The full variable domain, in which reference TRBV5-6 and TRBJ1-2 provide the parts outside the CDR3, is DAGVTQSPTHLIKTRGQQVTLRCSPKSGHDTVSWYQQALGQGPQFIFQYYEEEERQRGNFPDRFSGHQFPNYSSELNVNALLLGDSALYLCASSLAYSYGYTFGSGTRLTVV.

The chain carries TRBV5-1 and TRBJ2-7; the D is unclear. The V gene's germline CDR1 is SGHRS and CDR2 YFSETQ. The V end lost 2 bases, the J end lost 2 bases, and 11 bases lay between the germline ends. The CDR3 extends over 14 amino acids. The CDR3 bases are TGCGCCAGCAGCTTTAAAGACCCCACCTACGAGCAGTACTTC. Its translation: CASSFKDPTYEQYF.

V and J are TRBV7-9 and TRBJ2-4, with D unclear. Germline V gives CDR1 SEHNR, CDR2 FQNEAQ (reference sequence). The CDR3 is made up of 16 amino acids. Trimming stripped 0 bases from V and 1 base from J, with 10 bases between. The CDR3 region is CASSLAATSAKNIQYF. The CDR3 coding sequence is TGTGCCAGCAGCTTAGCGGCGACATCGGCCAAAAACATTCAGTACTTC.

Only a few counts were recorded for this clonotype. This chain links TRBV7-3 with TRBJ2-1; D is possibly TRBD2 (5 bases). There are 16 residues in the CDR3. Germline V gene data show CDR1 as SGHTA and CDR2 as FQGTGA. Deletions cut 5 bases from V and 3 bases from J, with 17 bases between. The CDR3 nucleotides are TGTGCCAGCAGCCCACTGGCGAGCGGTGTCTACAATGAGCAGTTCTTC. This encodes CASSPLASGVYNEQFF.

At least ten counts were recorded for this clonotype. The chain uses TRBV27 and TRBJ2-3, with 8 bases lining up with TRBD1. V shed 4 bases and J 5 bases; nucleotides not matched to a gene: 5. CDR1 is MNHEY, CDR2 SMNVEV, per germline (reference sequence). The CDR3 is 14 residues long. CDR3 in amino acids: CASSSQGARDTQYF. Written as DNA, the CDR3 is TGTGCCAGCAGTTCCCAGGGGGCAAGAGATACGCAGTATTTT.

This clonotype was found a few times. V is TRBV2 and J is TRBJ2-7; D ambiguous. The CDR3 is 14 residues long. The ends were cut back, 3 bases at V and 0 bases at J, with 9 bases in the middle. Looked up from germline, CDR1 is SNHLY and CDR2 is FYNNEI. The CDR3 coding sequence is TGTGCCAGCAGTGATCGCCAGGACTCCTACGAGCAGTACTTC. Protein sequence: CASSDRQDSYEQYF.

This clonotype was counted a few times. The gene calls are TRBV12-3 or TRBV12-4 and TRBJ2-7; tentative D call: TRBD2 (6 bases). Deletions cut 5 bases from V and 7 bases from J, with 21 bases between. The CDR3 is made up of 15 amino acids. Written as DNA, the CDR3 is TGTGCCAGCAGTCCCTCTTCCGGGCCCCGGGGGGAGCAGTACTTC. It specifies CASSPSSGPRGEQYF.

The chain joins TRBV7-2 to TRBJ2-1; D uncertain. The CDR3 loop spans 14 amino acids. Germline V gives CDR1 SGHTA, CDR2 FQGNSA. The germline V and J ends were trimmed by 7 bases and 1 base, with 11 bases remaining between them. The CDR3, as DNA: TGTGCCAGCACCCTCTTGCCGTCCTACAATGAGCAGTTCTTC. It is translated as CASTLLPSYNEQFF.

The chain joins TRBV12-3 or TRBV12-4 to TRBJ1-5; unclear D gene. Trimming left V 3 bases short and J 2 bases short, with 11 bases between. The CDR3 runs to 15 residues. Here the CDR3 DNA reads TGTGCCAGCAGTTTCGGCAGCGATGGCAATCAGCCCCAGCATTTT. It yields the protein CASSFGSDGNQPQHF.

Ten or more counts support this clonotype. The chain employs TRBV5-1 and TRBJ2-1; D uncertain. Germline loops: CDR1 SGHRS, CDR2 YFSETQ. V was pared by 0 bases and J by 1 base, with 5 bases between. The CDR3 totals 14 residues. CDR3 loop: CASSLETSYNEQFF. For the CDR3, the DNA is TGCGCCAGCAGCTTGGAGACATCCTACAATGAGCAGTTCTTC.

This clonotype has just a few counts. The chain links TRBV12-3 or TRBV12-4 to TRBJ2-5, with D maybe TRBD1 (5 bases). This CDR3 is 12 amino acids long. Deletions cut 6 bases from V and 6 bases from J, with 11 bases between. The CDR3 nucleotides read TGTGCCAGCAGGGACAACGCGAAGACCCAGTACTTC. Protein: CASRDNAKTQYF.

The rearrangement links TRBV20-1 to TRBJ1-2; D remains ambiguous. V dropped 6 bases and J dropped 4 bases, with 15 bases sitting between them. The germline V gene encodes CDR1 DFQATT and CDR2 SNEGSKA (reference sequence). The CDR3 runs to 13 residues. CDR3 DNA: TGCAGTGCGTTGAGCGACCGCAGCTATGGCTACACCTTC. Amino acids: CSALSDRSYGYTF.

This clonotype was seen repeatedly, ten times or more. The chain joins TRBV10-3 to TRBJ2-7; 10 bases match TRBD1. The CDR3 has 13 residues. V lost 6 bases and J lost 6; bases outside the gene matches: 5. From germline, CDR1 is ENHRY and CDR2 SYGVKD. The CDR3 DNA sequence: TGTGCCATCAGGGGACAGGGGCTGGCCGAGCAGTACTTC. It yields the protein CAIRGQGLAEQYF.

Remarks on this clonotype: A much larger clonotype is one base distant, so this may be a read error. The gene calls are TRBV7-9 and TRBJ2-3, with TRBD2 as a possible D gene (5 bases). CDR3 size: 13 residues. The V end was cut by 0 bases, the J end by 4 bases, with 5 bases between. Germline assignment: CDR1 SEHNR and CDR2 FQNEAQ (reference sequence). The CDR3 region is CASSLARADTQYF. The CDR3 DNA reads as TGTGCCAGCAGCTTAGCGCGGGCAGATACGCAGTATTTT.

This clonotype was detected only a few times. The chain combines TRBV7-2 with TRBJ2-7, with D possibly TRBD1 on 5 matching bases. This CDR3 region has 15 residues. CDR1 SGHTA and CDR2 FQGNSA come from the germline V gene. Trimming removed 5 bases at V and 3 bases at J, with 17 bases between. CDR3 sequence reads: CASSQLSGQGYEQYF. As DNA, the CDR3 is TGTGCCAGCAGCCAGTTAAGTGGGCAGGGCTACGAGCAGTACTTC.

This clonotype showed up just once. It is likely a read error, because the conserved phenylalanine at the end of the CDR3 is missing. V gene TRBV4-1 combines with J gene TRBJ2-5; TRBD1 might be the D (5 bases). V gave up 0 bases and J gave up 7 bases, with 12 bases separating them. CDR1 and CDR2 from the germline V gene are MGHRA and YSYEKL. The length of the CDR3 is 14 residues. CDR3 DNA sequence: TGCGCCAGCAGCCAAGATCCAGGGATCGGGACCCAGTACTCC. Its protein product is CASSQDPGIGTQYS.

The chain joins TRBV29-1 to TRBJ2-1; D assignment may be TRBD1 or TRBD2 (6 bases each). Trimming took off 7 bases at V and 7 bases at J, with 14 bases between the two ends. This CDR3 comprises 12 residues. From germline, CDR1 is SQVTM and CDR2 ANQGSEA. The CDR3 DNA reads as TGCAGCGCGGGGGCTCGGAGGAATGAGCAGTTCTTC. Protein product: CSAGARRNEQFF.

The chain is built from TRBV23-1 and TRBJ2-7, with 7 bases matching TRBD1. TRBV23-1 is an open reading frame whose function is uncertain. The V and J ends lost 3 bases and 2 bases, in that order; junction bases with no gene match: 7. There are 15 residues in the CDR3. CDR3 nucleotide sequence: TGCGCCAGCAGTCAGGACGGGACAGTGCCCTACGAGCAGTACTTC. Residues: CASSQDGTVPYEQYF.

In this sample, this clonotype turned up a few times. The chain links TRBV2 to TRBJ2-1; 7 positions agree with TRBD2. V was clipped by 7 bases and J by 3 bases; unmatched bases: 9. Germline lookup yields CDR1 SNHLY and CDR2 FYNNEI. This CDR3 contains 15 residues. The CDR3 reads CASKREGGNYNEQFF. CDR3 sequence (DNA): TGTGCCAGCAAGCGTGAGGGAGGGAACTACAATGAGCAGTTCTTC.

This clonotype was detected only a few times. This chain links TRBV7-2 with TRBJ2-3, with TRBD2 as a possible D gene (6 bases). Germline V gives CDR1 SGHTA, CDR2 FQGNSA. The V end was cut by 1 base, the J end by 1 base, with 12 bases between. This CDR3 is built from 16 residues. Here the CDR3 DNA reads TGTGCCAGCAGCTTAGTGGCGGGGAGAGGCACAGATACGCAGTATTTT. It yields the protein CASSLVAGRGTDTQYF.

This chain joins TRBV18 and TRBJ2-1, with TRBD2 identical over 9 bases. V lost 5 bases and J lost 6; bases outside the gene matches: 8. This CDR3 is 15 amino acids long. The germline V gene encodes CDR1 KGHSH and CDR2 LQKENI. The CDR3 nucleotides read TGTGCCAGCTCAGGCTCGCTAGCGGGATTCAATGAGCAGTTCTTC. This codes for CASSGSLAGFNEQFF.

CDR3 coding DNA: TGTGCCAGCTCAAAATCCCGTGATAATACGCAGTATTTT. Translating gives CASSKSRDNTQYF. The V call is TRBV18, the J call TRBJ2-3, with D hard to call. Germline CDR1 KGHSH, CDR2 LQKENI. Trimming took off 5 bases at V and 7 bases at J, with 13 bases between the two ends. CDR3 length equals 13 residues.

A few counts support this clonotype. The chain links TRBV12-3 or TRBV12-4 to TRBJ2-5; no definite D call. V lost 3 bases and J 5 bases, leaving 13 bases between the germline ends. The CDR3 is made up of 14 amino acids. CDR3 residues: CASSFSGIGETQYF. CDR3 coding DNA: TGTGCCAGCAGTTTTTCCGGAATCGGGGAGACCCAGTACTTC.

V usage is TRBV6-6 and J usage is TRBJ2-3; D gene ambiguous. Germline values: CDR1 MNHNY, CDR2 SVGAGI (reference sequence). The CDR3 spans 12 residues. Trimming cost V 2 bases and J 4 bases, with 4 bases left between them. The CDR3 DNA reads as TGTGCCAGCAGTTACCACTCAGATACGCAGTATTTT. This codes for CASSYHSDTQYF.

The chain employs TRBV12-3 or TRBV12-4 and TRBJ1-1; TRBD1 is a possible D gene (6 bases). The CDR3 consists of 16 residues. The germline V and J ends were trimmed by 6 bases and 10 bases, with 27 bases remaining between them. The DNA of the CDR3 is TGTGCCAGCAGCTATACAATAGCACAGGGTGGTTTTGGAGCTTTCTTT. It encodes CASSYTIAQGGFGAFF.